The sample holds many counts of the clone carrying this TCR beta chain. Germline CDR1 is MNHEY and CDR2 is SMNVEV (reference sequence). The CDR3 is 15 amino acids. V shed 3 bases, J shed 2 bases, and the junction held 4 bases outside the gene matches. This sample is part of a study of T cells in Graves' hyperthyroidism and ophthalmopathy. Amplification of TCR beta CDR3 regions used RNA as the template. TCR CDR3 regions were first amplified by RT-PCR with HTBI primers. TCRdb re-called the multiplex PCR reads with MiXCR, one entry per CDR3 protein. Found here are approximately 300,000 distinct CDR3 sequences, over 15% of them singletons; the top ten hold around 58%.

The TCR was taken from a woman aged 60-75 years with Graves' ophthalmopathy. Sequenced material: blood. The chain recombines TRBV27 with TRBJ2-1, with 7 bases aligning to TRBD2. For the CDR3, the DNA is TGTGCCAGCAGTTTTTGGCGGGAGACCTACAATGAGCAGTTCTTC. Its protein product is CASSFWRETYNEQFF.